Listed below are T cell receptor beta chains from one sample, sequenced in a study of T cells in Graves' hyperthyroidism and ophthalmopathy. In TCRdb, the multiplex PCR reads were re-called with MiXCR into one record per CDR3 protein. The repertoire includes approximately 400,000 distinct CDR3 sequences, around a sixth of them detected once, and about a quarter sits in the top ten. Sequenced: blood. All receptors derive from a woman under 30 with Graves' hyperthyroidism that later progressed to Graves' ophthalmopathy. Both conserved end residues are trimmed from each CDR3. Size is stated for part of the rows, as once, few or many counts, or as a class when the clone is expanded.

J,size,V,CDR3
TRBJ2-2,many,TRBV28,ASSPRGTGELF
TRBJ2-7,many,TRBV6-1,ASKTSRAYEQY
TRBJ1-4,-,TRBV4-3,ASSQDLRENEKLF
TRBJ2-3,-,TRBV13,ASSLGREGADTQY
TRBJ2-2,many,TRBV15,ATSQPNTGELF
TRBJ2-7,many,TRBV3-1,ASSRSERGYEQY
TRBJ2-4,-,TRBV20-1,SASRTSSIAKNIQY
TRBJ2-1,few,TRBV20-1,SAKGFLGDWAYNEQF
TRBJ1-5,few,TRBV7-2,ASSLYATDAQPQH
TRBJ1-6,many,TRBV5-1,ASSTGQGGHSPLH
TRBJ2-1,many,TRBV13,ASSLKGIRDREQF
TRBJ1-5,many,TRBV30,AWSVGWGAPVTH
TRBJ2-1,many,TRBV5-1,ASTSSGRAHEQF
TRBJ2-7,many,TRBV20-1,SASNWDEQY
TRBJ2-1,many,TRBV2,ASSQGTSSLNEQF